This TCR beta chain was retrieved from a study of blood T cells in healthy people across ages. Between the trimmed V and J ends, which lost 2 bases and 13 bases, there was a span of 15 bases. This CDR3 is built from 13 residues. Germline V lookup: CDR1 MNHNS, CDR2 SASEGT. A J-beta primer mix and a sample-barcoded 5' primer were used in a second PCR of about 6 to 12 cycles. Using its own MiXCR run on the 5' RACE reads, TCRdb lists one record per CDR3 protein. The repertoire holds 1.2 million to 1.5 million distinct CDR3 sequences, roughly 40% seen once, with 7% to 9% in the top ten. The TCR comes from a woman aged 18-29 years in good health. The sample comprised blood. The chain couples TRBV6-1 to TRBJ2-1, with D possibly being TRBD1 (5 bases). CDR3 amino acids: CASSESFDSTQFF. CDR3 sequence (DNA): TGTGCCAGCAGTGAATCCTTTGACAGCACCCAGTTCTTC.